These 12 T cell receptor beta chains were all obtained from the same sample, sequenced in a study of T cells in localized non-small cell lung cancer. Sequencing was performed with immunoSEQ multiplex PCR; in TCRdb, only in-frame clones are kept and a portion is missing. The sample includes around 30,000 clones, around 93% of them seen just once. Sequencing used peripheral blood, obtained before any cancer treatment. All receptors derive from an older female donor with stage I lung adenocarcinoma.

This rearrangement joins TRBV19 to TRBJ2-2; D unresolved. This CDR3 spans 14 amino acids. Trimming stripped 5 bases from V and 0 bases from J, with 7 bases between. CDR1 and CDR2 (germline): LNHDA, SQIVND (reference sequence). CDR3: CASSPLANTGELFF. The CDR3 DNA follows: TGTGCCAGTAGTCCGCTCGCGAACACCGGGGAGCTGTTTTTT. The variable domain in full, with the rest retrieved from reference TRBV19 and TRBJ2-2, is DGGITQSPKYLFRKEGQNVTLSCEQNLNHDAMYWYRQDPGQGLRLIYYSQIVNDFQKGDIAEGYSVSREKKESFPLTVTSAQKNPTAFYLCASSPLANTGELFFGEGSRLTVL.

This chain uses TRBV28 with TRBJ2-7; no firm D call. From germline, CDR1 is MDHEN and CDR2 SYDVKM. This CDR3 has 14 residues. Trimming stripped 1 base from V and 6 bases from J, with 13 bases between. Here the CDR3 reads CASSLFDKAGEQYF. Written as DNA, the CDR3 is TGTGCCAGCAGTTTATTCGACAAAGCTGGCGAGCAGTACTTC.

The genes are TRBV7-3 and TRBJ2-5; D is uncertain. CDR3 length equals 13 residues. The germline V and J ends were trimmed by 0 bases and 5 bases, with 7 bases remaining between them. Germline CDR1 SGHTA, CDR2 FQGTGA. CDR3 region: CASSLTYLETQYF. The CDR3 DNA is TGTGCCAGCAGCTTAACGTATCTGGAGACCCAGTACTTC. The full variable domain, its missing parts supplied by reference TRBV7-3 and TRBJ2-5, is GAGVSQTPSNKVTEKGKYVELRCDPISGHTALYWYRQSLGQGPEFLIYFQGTGAADDSGLPNDRFFAVRPEGSVSTLKIQRTERGDSAVYLCASSLTYLETQYFGPGTRLLVL.

The chain couples TRBV27 to TRBJ2-3, with 14 bases matching TRBD2. The CDR3 length is 16 residues. Trimming at V came to 2 bases and at J to 4 bases, leaving 2 bases not matched to a gene. Germline lookup yields CDR1 MNHEY and CDR2 SMNVEV (reference sequence). The CDR3 region is CASSLGTSGSADTQYF. For the CDR3, the DNA is TGTGCCAGCAGTTTAGGGACTAGCGGGAGCGCAGATACGCAGTATTTT.

The V call is TRBV29-1, the J call TRBJ2-4, with TRBD2 matching over 9 bases. The CDR3 length is 13 residues. Germline CDR1 and CDR2: SQVTM and ANQGSEA. The ends lost 4 bases at V and 8 bases at J; junction bases unmatched: 6. CDR3 in DNA: TGCAGCGTTGGCTCAGGCGGGAGGGACATTCAGTACTTC. Amino acids: CSVGSGGRDIQYF.

The chain is built from TRBV5-1 and TRBJ2-7, with 8 bases aligning to TRBD1. J gave up 6 bases and V 4 bases, and 6 bases lay outside the gene matches. This CDR3 comprises 13 residues. Germline CDR1 SGHRS, CDR2 YFSETQ. DNA of the CDR3: TGCGCCAGCAGCATCGGACAGGGCGGCGAGCAGTACTTC. Translated: CASSIGQGGEQYF.

V is TRBV2 and J is TRBJ2-5; 8 nucleotides align to TRBD1. CDR1 is SNHLY and CDR2 is FYNNEI in the germline V gene. The CDR3 is 14 residues long. The V gene end was trimmed by 7 bases and the J gene end by 5 bases; junction bases not matched to a gene: 9. CDR3 in amino acids: CASIIDRGDETQYF. CDR3 DNA: TGTGCCAGCATCATAGACAGGGGCGATGAGACCCAGTACTTC.

The chain employs TRBV5-4 and TRBJ2-4, with 10 bases that match TRBD1. This CDR3 comprises 16 residues. V gave up 3 bases and J gave up 5 bases; unmatched junction bases: 8. The germline V gene encodes CDR1 SGHNT and CDR2 YYREEE (reference sequence). CDR3: CASSYHTGTGENIQYF. The DNA of the CDR3 is TGTGCCAGCAGCTACCATACCGGGACAGGGGAAAACATTCAGTACTTC.

This chain joins TRBV6-5 and TRBJ1-5, with D maybe TRBD1 (6 bases). CDR3 length: 14 amino acids. The germline V and J ends were trimmed by 4 bases and 5 bases, with 12 bases remaining between them. Germline V gives CDR1 MNHEY, CDR2 SVGAGI. The CDR3 coding sequence is TGTGCCAGCAGTTTGACAGGTACACATCAGCCCCAGCATTTT. The encoded protein is CASSLTGTHQPQHF.

The rearrangement joins TRBV6-6 to TRBJ1-1, with TRBD1 as a possible D gene (5 bases). Germline lookup yields CDR1 MNHNY and CDR2 SVGAGI (reference sequence). V lost 5 bases and J lost 1, with 14 bases in between. The CDR3 has 15 amino acids. The CDR3 DNA sequence: TGTGCCAGCAGTCCCCGGGCAGGGAGGAACACTGAAGCTTTCTTT. This translates into CASSPRAGRNTEAFF.

The rearrangement joins TRBV6-5 to TRBJ2-7; 9 nucleotides line up with TRBD2. V was pared by 0 bases and J by 4 bases, with 4 bases of the junction left unmatched. The germline V gene encodes CDR1 MNHEY and CDR2 SVGAGI. CDR3 length: 15 amino acids. In DNA, the CDR3 is TGTGCCAGCAGTTACTCAGCGGGAGGAGGATACGAGCAGTACTTC. The encoded protein is CASSYSAGGGYEQYF.

The V gene is TRBV27, the J gene TRBJ1-1, with TRBD1 matching 7 bases. CDR1 and CDR2 from the germline V gene are MNHEY and SMNVEV (reference sequence). The CDR3 totals 16 residues. V trimming: 2 bases; J trimming: 2 bases; junction bases outside the gene matches: 8. CDR3 DNA: TGTGCCAGCAGTTTAGGTGCGGGACAGTATAACACTGAAGCTTTCTTT. This gives the protein CASSLGAGQYNTEAFF.